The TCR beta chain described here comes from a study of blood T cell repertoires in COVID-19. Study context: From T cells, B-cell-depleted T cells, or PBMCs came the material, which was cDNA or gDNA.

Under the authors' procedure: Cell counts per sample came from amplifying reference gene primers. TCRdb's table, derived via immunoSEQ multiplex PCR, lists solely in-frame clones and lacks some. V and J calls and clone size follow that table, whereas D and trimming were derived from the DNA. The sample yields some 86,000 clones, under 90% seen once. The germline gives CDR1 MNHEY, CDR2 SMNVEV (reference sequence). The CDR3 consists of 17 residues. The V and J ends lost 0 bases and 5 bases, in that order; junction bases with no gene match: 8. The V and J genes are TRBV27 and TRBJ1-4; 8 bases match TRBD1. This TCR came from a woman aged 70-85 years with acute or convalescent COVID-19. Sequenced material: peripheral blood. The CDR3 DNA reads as TGTGCCAGCAGTTTATCGGGGAGGACAGGGCCCAATGAAAAACTGTTTTTT. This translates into CASSLSGRTGPNEKLFF.